The 19 T cell receptor beta chains below come from one sample, sequenced in a study of tumor-infiltrating lymphocytes in primary liver carcinoma. The authors made TCR beta cDNA from 450 to 600 ng total RNA with a constant-region primer. Library construction for TCR beta comprised three nested multiplex PCR rounds performed with slightly modified ARM-PCR. The first two PCR rounds, roughly 9 cycles each, used TRBV1-TRBV30 forward primers and a C-beta reverse primer. TCRdb passed the multiplex PCR reads through MiXCR, listing each CDR3 protein once. The sample has around 60,000 distinct CDR3 sequences; over 60% are singletons. Extraction of RNA together with DNA used roughly 18-32 mg of unsorted bulk tissue. The sample consisted of liver tumor tissue from sampling region 4. Subset meaning: tumor region T4, right-lateral pole. The source is a man aged 35 to 55 with primary liver carcinoma and hepatitis B virus infection.

The sample holds a few counts of this clonotype. A much larger clone is a single base away; this may be a read error. The V and J genes are TRBV6-5 and TRBJ2-1; a possible D gene is TRBD2 (6 bases). Per the germline V gene, CDR1 is MNHEY and CDR2 is SVGAGI. This CDR3 is built from 17 residues. DNA for the CDR3: TGTGCCGGCAGTTACTCCGCGGGGTGGGTGTCCTACAATGAGCAGTTCTTC. This sequence encodes CAGSYSAGWVSYNEQFF.

Concerning this clonotype: No conserved phenylalanine or tryptophan is present at the end of the CDR3, so a read error is the likely explanation. The J gene is TRBJ2-1, the V gene TRBV6-6, with a possible D match to TRBD2 (5 bases). V was trimmed by 0 bases and J by 13 bases, leaving 16 bases between them. Per germline, CDR1 MNHNY and CDR2 SVGAGI (reference sequence). The length of the CDR3 is 14 residues. The CDR3 bases are TGTGCCAGCAGTTACTCGGCCCTAGCCCCTGATCAGTTCTAC. It yields the protein CASSYSALAPDQFY.

This rearrangement joins TRBV4-2 to TRBJ2-7; D may be TRBD2 (6 bases). CDR3 size: 16 residues. From germline, CDR1 is LGHNA and CDR2 YNFKEQ. For the CDR3, the DNA is TGTGTCATCAGCCAAGCGGCTGGCGGGGTTTCCTACGAGCAGTACTTC. The encoded protein is CVISQAAGGVSYEQYF.

This clonotype was seen many times. The V gene is TRBV10-3, the J gene TRBJ2-5; D possibly corresponds to TRBD1 (5 bases). This CDR3 has 13 amino acids. V shed 6 bases and J shed 5 bases, with 13 bases lying between them. Germline-derived CDR1 and CDR2 are ENHRY and SYGVKD. The CDR3 loop is CAIRTAPGETQYF. The CDR3, as DNA: TGTGCCATCAGAACTGCCCCAGGGGAGACCCAGTACTTC.

As concerns this clonotype: The germline gene is not matched at one end of the junction; a read error may be the cause. The chain recombines TRBV29-1 with TRBJ2-7; TRBD2 is a possible D gene (6 bases). Germline CDR1 SQVTM, CDR2 ANQGSEA. This CDR3 contains 13 residues. CDR3: CSVTGTRRGERYF. DNA for the CDR3: TGCAGCGTAACCGGGACGCGGAGGGGAGAGCGGTACTTC.

The chain has TRBV11-2 and TRBJ2-5; perhaps D is TRBD1 or TRBD2 (5 bases each). Germline V gives CDR1 SGHAT, CDR2 FQNNGV. Trimming removed 10 bases at V and 5 bases at J, with 32 bases between. CDR3 length: 18 residues. The CDR3 DNA reads TGTGCCAATAGCCCTAGCTCAAACCAGGGTACTGGGCGGGAGACCCAGTACTTC. Translating it yields CANSPSSNQGTGRETQYF.

Comment on this clonotype: It may be a read error: a sequence one base away is much more abundant. CDR3 region: CASSPECGEQFF. The CDR3 DNA reads as TGTGCCAGCAGCCCGGAGTGTGGTGAGCAGTTCTTC. The rearrangement uses TRBV7-9 and TRBJ2-1, with D unclear. Germline V gene lookup returns CDR1 SEHNR and CDR2 FQNEAQ (reference sequence). The CDR3 has 12 residues. The V and J ends lost 5 bases and 9 bases respectively, with 11 bases between them.

As regards this clonotype: The junction departs from the called germline gene at one end, perhaps through a read error. V gene TRBV11-2 combines with J gene TRBJ2-2, with D possibly matching TRBD2 (5 bases). The CDR3 extends over 15 amino acids. Germline-derived CDR1 and CDR2 are SGHAT and FQNNGV. The CDR3 region is CASRLNDGGAGELFF. CDR3 DNA: TGTGCCAGCAGATTAAACGACGGTGGTGCTGGGGAGCTCTTTTTT. Variable domain in full (rest from reference TRBV11-2 and TRBJ2-2): EAGVAQSPRYKIIEKRQSVAFWCNPISGHATLYWYQQILGQGPKLLIQFQNNGVVDDSQLPKDRFSAERLKGVDSTLKIQPAKLEDSAVYLCASRLNDGGAGELFFGEGSRLTVL.

As to this clonotype: Germline is not matched at one junction end, which may reflect a read error. The CDR3 DNA is TGCGCCAGCAGCTATGTGGGGGGACCTCACAATGAGGAGCTCTTC. It yields the protein CASSYVGGPHNEELF. This rearrangement joins TRBV5-1 to TRBJ2-1; TRBD2 is a possible D gene (6 bases). Germline V gives CDR1 SGHRS, CDR2 YFSETQ. This CDR3 contains 15 residues.

By sample share, this clonotype is large (0.1 to 1%). The chain has TRBV2 and TRBJ2-7; tentative D call: TRBD1 (6 bases). Germline V gene sequence: CDR1 SNHLY, CDR2 FYNNEI. V was pared by 3 bases and J by 0 bases, with 12 bases between. The CDR3 is made up of 15 amino acids. The CDR3 reads CASSENRAVSYEQYF. The CDR3 DNA follows: TGTGCCAGCAGTGAGAACAGGGCGGTCTCCTACGAGCAGTACTTC.

The rearrangement links TRBV6-2 or TRBV6-3 to TRBJ2-3, with TRBD1 matching 8 bases. The length of the CDR3 is 16 residues. Germline values: CDR1 MNHEY, CDR2 SVGEGT. Germline trimming cut 6 bases from V and 6 bases from J; bases unmatched to any gene: 14. The CDR3 bases are TGTGCCAGCAGCTTCATGGGACAGGTGGCAATGGATACGCAGTATTTT. Its protein product is CASSFMGQVAMDTQYF.

With respect to this clonotype: Germline is not matched at one junction end, which may reflect a read error. This chain uses TRBV11-2 with TRBJ1-1, with D unclear. This CDR3 is built from 15 residues. Germline V CDR1 and CDR2: SGHAT, FQNNGV. CDR3 protein: CSSSLGPGMDTEAFF. The CDR3 bases are TGTTCCAGCAGCTTAGGGCCGGGCATGGACACTGAAGCTTTCTTT. Full variable domain (rest looked up from reference TRBV11-2 and TRBJ1-1): EAGVAQSPRYKIIEKRQSVAFWCNPISGHATLYWYQQILGQGPKLLIQFQNNGVVDDSQLPKDRFSAERLKGVDSTLKIQPAKLEDSAVYLCSSSLGPGMDTEAFFGQGTRLTVV.

This clonotype has just one count. This chain joins TRBV6-5 and TRBJ2-5; D is undetermined. CDR1 is MNHEY, CDR2 SVGAGI, per germline. V lost 2 bases, J lost 0 bases, and 22 bases lay in between. CDR3 length: 19 residues. This CDR3 is CASSYVFMNSPTNQETQYF. In DNA form, the CDR3 reads TGTGCCAGCAGTTACGTTTTCATGAACTCGCCAACCAACCAAGAGACCCAGTACTTC.

The chain joins TRBV6-2 or TRBV6-3 to TRBJ1-5; D remains unclear. CDR1 and CDR2 from the germline V gene are MNHEY and SVGEGT. CDR3 length: 14 residues. The V end was cut by 5 bases, the J end by 5 bases, with 13 bases between. The CDR3 protein is CASSARRRDQPQHF. CDR3 bases: TGTGCCAGCAGTGCCCGACGGAGAGATCAGCCCCAGCATTTT.

This clonotype showed up many times. The rearrangement links TRBV7-9 to TRBJ2-5; 8 positions match TRBD2. V gave up 1 base and J gave up 5 bases; unmatched junction bases: 9. This CDR3 has 16 residues. The V gene's germline CDR1 is SEHNR and CDR2 FQNEAQ (reference sequence). The CDR3 DNA reads as TGTGCCAGCAGCTTAGTTCGGGGGGAGCGGGAGGAGACCCAGTACTTC. Its translation is CASSLVRGEREETQYF.

Worth noting for this clonotype: A much larger clone sits a single nucleotide away, making a read error possible. Given the absence of the conserved phenylalanine or tryptophan at the CDR3 end, a read error is likely. The limits of the CDR3 on the DNA are not certain, so only TCRdb's listed CDR3 is given. This sequence joins TRBV6-5 and TRBJ1-2. Both ends counted, the CDR3 spans 11 residues. Germline V gene data show CDR1 as MNHEY and CDR2 as SVGAGI. CDR3 region: CASTDRRGYAL.

In this sample, this clonotype turned up a few times. The chain recombines TRBV11-2 with TRBJ2-7, with TRBD2 matching over 11 bases. Per the germline V gene, CDR1 is SGHAT and CDR2 is FQNNGV. Losses at the gene ends were 5 bases for V and 5 bases for J; bases not matched to a gene: 20. The CDR3 loop spans 19 amino acids. The CDR3 sequence is CASSIARRTSGHFIHEQYF. The DNA of the CDR3 is TGTGCCAGCAGCATAGCACGGCGGACTAGCGGGCACTTTATCCACGAGCAGTACTTC.

On this clonotype itself: At one boundary the junction diverges from the germline segment, which might be a read error. This chain connects TRBV7-9 to TRBJ2-2; TRBD1 matches at 9 bases. This CDR3 has 15 amino acids. Germline V gene data show CDR1 as SEHNR and CDR2 as FQNEAQ (reference sequence). The CDR3 DNA reads TGTGCCAGCAGACCTAAACAGGGGGCAAGCGGGGAGCTGTTTTTC. This codes for CASRPKQGASGELFF. The whole variable domain, filled in from reference TRBV7-9 and TRBJ2-2, reads DTGVSQNPRHKITKRGQNVTFRCDPISEHNRLYWYRQTLGQGPEFLTYFQNEAQLEKSRLLSDRFSAERPKGSFSTLEIQRTEQGDSAMYLCASRPKQGASGELFFGEGSRLTVL.

A remark on this clonotype: The germline gene is not matched at one end of the junction; a read error may be the cause. CDR3 coding DNA: TGCGCCAGCAGCTTGTGGGGACAGTCAAATCAGCCCCGGCATTTT. Its translation: CASSLWGQSNQPRHF. This rearrangement joins TRBV5-1 to TRBJ1-5; 7 bases match TRBD1. Germline CDR1 and CDR2: SGHRS and YFSETQ. CDR3 size: 15 residues.